Shown below are 13 T cell receptor beta chains from a single sample sequenced in a study of T cells in Graves' hyperthyroidism and ophthalmopathy. Amplified regions were TCR beta CDR3 sequences from RNA transcripts. TCR CDR3 underwent first-round RT-PCR with the HTBI primer set. MiXCR, applied by TCRdb to the multiplex PCR reads, yields one record per CDR3 protein. The sample comprises roughly 38,000 distinct CDR3 sequences, just under 50% of which are singletons, and approximately 6% rests with the top ten. The sample comprised blood. The receptors were gathered from a woman in her forties or fifties with Graves' hyperthyroidism that later progressed to Graves' ophthalmopathy.

This clonotype was detected many times. The chain joins TRBV18 to TRBJ2-2; unclear D gene. The CDR3 contains 12 residues. The V gene's germline CDR1 is KGHSH and CDR2 LQKENI. Trimming removed 3 bases at V and 6 bases at J, with 5 bases between. The CDR3 region is CASSPGSGELFF. In DNA, the CDR3 is TGTGCCAGCTCACCCGGCTCCGGGGAGCTGTTTTTT.

This clonotype is labeled as medium-sized. The J gene is TRBJ1-2, the V gene TRBV29-1, with 7 nucleotides matching TRBD1. The CDR3 loop spans 11 amino acids. Germline V gives CDR1 SQVTM, CDR2 ANQGSEA. The junction had 12 bases not matched to a gene; V was cut back by 6 bases and J by 14 bases. CDR3 loop: CSVGYEGDRTF. In DNA, the CDR3 is TGCAGCGTGGGATACGAGGGGGACAGAACCTTC.

V and J are TRBV20-1 and TRBJ1-5, with D unclear. V lost 6 bases and J 14 bases, leaving 23 bases between the germline ends. CDR1 and CDR2 (germline): DFQATT, SNEGSKA (reference sequence). CDR3 length equals 13 residues. The CDR3 spells CSAPPGLAVNEHF. DNA for the CDR3: TGCAGTGCGCCCCCAGGACTAGCAGTCAATGAGCATTTT.

This chain connects TRBV7-6 to TRBJ1-4; 7 positions match TRBD1. The CDR3 totals 14 residues. The trim removed 5 bases at V and 3 bases at J, leaving 3 bases unmatched. Germline V gives CDR1 SGHVS, CDR2 FNYEAQ. CDR3 nucleotide sequence: TGTGCCAGCAGCCAGGGGGTATCTAATGAAAAACTGTTTTTT. It is translated as CASSQGVSNEKLFF.

This clonotype was counted at least ten times. This chain links TRBV9 with TRBJ1-2, with D tentatively TRBD1 (6 bases). The germline gives CDR1 SGDLS, CDR2 YYNGEE. The germline V and J ends were trimmed by 5 bases and 5 bases, with 16 bases remaining between them. The CDR3 runs to 14 residues. Here the CDR3 reads CASRGGGRRYGYTF. In DNA form, the CDR3 reads TGTGCCAGCAGGGGCGGGGGGCGCAGGTATGGCTACACCTTC.

The chain carries TRBV5-4 and TRBJ1-2; D is uncertain. Trimming stripped 0 bases from V and 0 bases from J, with 12 bases between. Germline V gene sequence: CDR1 SGHNT, CDR2 YYREEE (reference sequence). CDR3 length: 16 residues. CDR3 coding DNA: TGTGCCAGCAGCTTGGCCGCGCCATCTACTAACTATGGCTACACCTTC. Residues: CASSLAAPSTNYGYTF.

This clonotype has a count of ten or more. This sequence joins TRBV12-3 or TRBV12-4 and TRBJ2-5, with 11 bases lining up with TRBD2. This CDR3 is built from 16 residues. The V gene end was trimmed by 6 bases and the J gene end by 5 bases; junction bases not matched to a gene: 11. CDR3 in amino acids: CASRKGTSGPRETQYF. Written as DNA, the CDR3 is TGTGCCAGCAGGAAGGGGACTAGCGGTCCCCGGGAGACCCAGTACTTC.

By share, this clonotype ranks as medium-sized. The V and J genes are TRBV7-2 and TRBJ2-7; 14 bases are shared with TRBD2. V lost 4 bases to trimming and J lost 6 bases; unmatched junction nucleotides: 2. In germline, CDR1 is SGHTA, CDR2 FQGNSA. The CDR3 sequence is 14 residues long. The CDR3 region has the DNA TGTGCCAGCAGCTCGGGACTAGCGGGAGCCGAGCAGTACTTC. Translation gives CASSSGLAGAEQYF.

Comment on this clonotype: The CDR3 end shows no conserved phenylalanine or tryptophan, and so a read error is likely. V usage is TRBV5-1 and J usage is TRBJ2-7, with D possibly matching TRBD2 (5 bases). Germline-derived CDR1 and CDR2 are SGHRS and YFSETQ. This CDR3 has 15 residues. DNA for the CDR3: TGCGCCTGCAGCTTGGGAGCCGGGTATTCACACGAGCAGTACCTC. It codes for CACSLGAGYSHEQYL.

The chain has TRBV7-2 and TRBJ2-5; 7 bases are shared with TRBD2. Trimming removed 3 bases from V and 5 bases from J; junction bases left unmatched: 15. Germline V gene data show CDR1 as SGHTA and CDR2 as FQGNSA. This CDR3 spans 17 amino acids. CDR3 amino acids: CASSFSGQISSYETQYF. The CDR3 nucleotides read TGTGCCAGCAGCTTTAGCGGGCAGATCAGCTCCTACGAGACCCAGTACTTC.

The chain joins TRBV5-1 to TRBJ2-5; 10 positions match TRBD1. V was clipped by 3 bases and J by 4 bases; unmatched bases: 3. This CDR3 is 14 amino acids long. Germline V gene lookup returns CDR1 SGHRS and CDR2 YFSETQ. As DNA, the CDR3 is TGCGCCAGCAGCTACCGGGACAGGGGAGAGACCCAGTACTTC. Translating gives CASSYRDRGETQYF.

The V call is TRBV25-1, the J call TRBJ2-1; 7 bases line up with TRBD1. Trimming removed 4 bases from V and 0 bases from J; junction bases left unmatched: 3. The CDR3 is 15 amino acids. Germline V CDR1 and CDR2: MGHDK, SYGVNS. The CDR3 is CASSGGTASYNEQFF. The DNA of the CDR3 is TGTGCCAGCAGTGGGGGGACAGCCTCCTACAATGAGCAGTTCTTC.

This clonotype was seen repeatedly, ten times or more. The gene calls are TRBV5-4 and TRBJ2-3; 9 bases are a match to TRBD1. V lost 5 bases to trimming and J lost 4 bases; unmatched junction nucleotides: 8. CDR1 and CDR2 (germline): SGHNT, YYREEE (reference sequence). This CDR3 has 15 amino acids. As DNA, the CDR3 is TGTGCCAGCAGGGCGGGACAGGGAATTGCAGATACGCAGTATTTT. Residues: CASRAGQGIADTQYF.